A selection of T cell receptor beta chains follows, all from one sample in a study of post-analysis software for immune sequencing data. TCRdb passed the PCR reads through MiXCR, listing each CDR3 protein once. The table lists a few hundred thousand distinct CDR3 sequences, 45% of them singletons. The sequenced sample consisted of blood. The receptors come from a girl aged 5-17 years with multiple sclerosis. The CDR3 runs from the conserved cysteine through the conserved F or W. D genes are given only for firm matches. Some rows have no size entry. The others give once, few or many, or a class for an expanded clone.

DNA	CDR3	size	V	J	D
TGCGCCAGCAGCCAAGGACCCCCGGGCTCCTACGAGCAGTACTTC	CASSQGPPGSYEQYF	NA	TRBV4-3	TRBJ2-7	NA
TGTGCCAGCAGTGAAAGAGGTCAGAGCTACGAGCAGTACTTC	CASSERGQSYEQYF	few	TRBV2	TRBJ2-7	NA
TGTGCCAGCAGCTCCCAGGGTGGGGGTTACAATGAGCAGTTCTTC	CASSSQGGGYNEQFF	once	TRBV13	TRBJ2-1	NA
TGTGCCAGCAGTTTGTCAGTCTATGGCTACACCTTC	CASSLSVYGYTF	NA	TRBV28	TRBJ1-2	NA
TGTGCCAGCAGTTATGCAGACAGGGCCACCTACGAGCAGTACTTC	CASSYADRATYEQYF	NA	TRBV6-6	TRBJ2-7	TRBD1
TGTGCCAGCAGCCAAGGGCTGGACCGTGTGAATGGCTACACCTTC	CASSQGLDRVNGYTF	NA	TRBV3-1	TRBJ1-2	NA
TGTGCCAGCAGTTCCCGGGGGGCGCAGGACACCTACGAGCAGTACTTC	CASSSRGAQDTYEQYF	NA	TRBV28	TRBJ2-7	NA
TGTGCCAGTACCCCAGGGACAGGGGGTTACAATGAGCAGTTCTTC	CASTPGTGGYNEQFF	NA	TRBV19	TRBJ2-1	TRBD1
TGTGCCAGCACCTTGGCGGGACAGTCTAATGAAAAACTGTTTTTT	CASTLAGQSNEKLFF	NA	TRBV6-6	TRBJ1-4	TRBD1
TGTGCCAGCAGGCTTGGGTTCAGGGGTCGGGAAAAACTGTTTTTT	CASRLGFRGREKLFF	NA	TRBV28	TRBJ1-4	NA
TGCGCCAGCAGGACTCACGCTAGCGGGAGTGACGAGCAGTACTTC	CASRTHASGSDEQYF	NA	TRBV5-1	TRBJ2-7	TRBD2
TGTGCCAGCAGCCAACGGACAAGGCCCTCCTACGAGCAGTACTTC	CASSQRTRPSYEQYF	NA	TRBV7-2	TRBJ2-7	NA
TGCGCCAGCAGCCCTGGGGGAGGGGCAACTAATGAAAAACTGTTTTTT	CASSPGGGATNEKLFF	NA	TRBV4-1	TRBJ1-4	NA
TGTGCCAGCACCCGCGGGGCGAGAAACGAGCAGTACTTC	CASTRGARNEQYF	few	TRBV6-5	TRBJ2-7	NA
TGTGCCAGCAGCGTAGATGTTAGGGACAGGGAAGCTTTCTTT	CASSVDVRDREAFF	NA	TRBV9	TRBJ1-1	TRBD1
TGCGCCAGCAGCGAAGGCTCCCAGGGGTACGAGCAGTACTTC	CASSEGSQGYEQYF	NA	TRBV5-1	TRBJ2-7	NA
TGCAGTGCTGGCTCGTTAGGACTAGCTTCCTACGAGCAGTACTTC	CSAGSLGLASYEQYF	few	TRBV20-1	TRBJ2-7	TRBD2
TGCGCCAGCAGCCAACGACCCGGGACTAGTGTAGGAGAGGCCCAGTACTTC	CASSQRPGTSVGEAQYF	NA	TRBV4-1	TRBJ2-5	TRBD2
TGCAGTGCTAGAGGAGCGGGAGGGAAGGACAATGAGCAGTTCTTC	CSARGAGGKDNEQFF	NA	TRBV20-1	TRBJ2-1	TRBD2
TGTGCCAGCAGCGTAGGTAGCGGGAGAGGCCCCTACGAGCAGTACTTC	CASSVGSGRGPYEQYF	NA	TRBV9	TRBJ2-7	TRBD2
TGTGCCAGCAGTTCCTGGGACAGGGTGAGGAACGAGCAGTACTTC	CASSSWDRVRNEQYF	few	TRBV27	TRBJ2-7	TRBD1
TGCGCCAGCAGCGCAACTTTAGCGGGGGACTACAATGAGCAGTTCTTC	CASSATLAGDYNEQFF	few	TRBV5-1	TRBJ2-1	TRBD2
TGTGCCAGCAGTTTAGCCCGAGGACAGGGTTCATACGAGCAGTACTTC	CASSLARGQGSYEQYF	NA	TRBV12-3/TRBV12-4	TRBJ2-7	TRBD1
TGTGCCAGCAGTTACGGGGACAGGGCATCCCACGAGCAGTACTTC	CASSYGDRASHEQYF	NA	TRBV6-5	TRBJ2-7	TRBD1
TGTGCCACCAACCCAGGGGCGGACTATGGCTACACCTTC	CATNPGADYGYTF	few	TRBV15	TRBJ1-2	NA
TGCAGTGCTAGAGGGACTGGCACCGGGGAGCTGTTTTTT	CSARGTGTGELFF	NA	TRBV20-1	TRBJ2-2	NA
TGCAGTGCGGCGAATTCAGGGACAGATTCCCTCTCTGGGGCCAACGTCCTGACTTTC	CSAANSGTDSLSGANVLTF	NA	TRBV20-1	TRBJ2-6	TRBD1
TGCGCCAGCAGCTTGGGAAGGACTCGAGATACGCAGTATTTT	CASSLGRTRDTQYF	NA	TRBV5-1	TRBJ2-3	NA
TGTGCCACCAGTGGTTTGTATGACCCCTCCTACAATGAGCAGTTCTTC	CATSGLYDPSYNEQFF	NA	TRBV24-1	TRBJ2-1	NA
TGTGCCTCATTCGGGGGCCGAACCTACGAGCAGTACTTC	CASFGGRTYEQYF	NA	TRBV7-9	TRBJ2-7	NA
TGTGCCAGCAGTCTTCTAGGAGAAACTCTTTCGGATGAGCAGTTCTTC	CASSLLGETLSDEQFF	NA	TRBV9	TRBJ2-1	NA
TGCAGTGCTAGAGATGTACTAACCTCCTACAATGAGCAGTTCTTC	CSARDVLTSYNEQFF	few	TRBV20-1	TRBJ2-1	NA
TGCAGCGTTTCAGGGACCGGCACCTTC	CSVSGTGTF	NA	TRBV29-1	TRBJ1-2	NA
TGTGCCAGCAGTTACACCAGCGGGCGCCTTAGGAACAATGAGCAGTTCTTC	CASSYTSGRLRNNEQFF	many	TRBV6-5	TRBJ2-1	NA
TGCGCCAGCAGCTTGGGACAGAGAGGAGATGAGCAGTTCTTC	CASSLGQRGDEQFF	few	TRBV5-1	TRBJ2-1	NA
TGTGCCAGCAGCAACGGGACCCAAGAGGGAAAACCGTTTTTT	CASSNGTQEGKPFF	NA	TRBV12-3/TRBV12-4	TRBJ1-4	NA
TGTGCCAGCAGCCAAGATAGGGGATGGAGCACTGAAGCTTTCTTT	CASSQDRGWSTEAFF	NA	TRBV14	TRBJ1-1	NA
TGTGCCGGCAGTTACTCTGTAGGGGGATCCTACGAGCAGTACTTC	CAGSYSVGGSYEQYF	NA	TRBV6-5	TRBJ2-7	NA
TGTGCCAGCAGTGCAACAGGGAGCTATGGCTACACCTTC	CASSATGSYGYTF	few	TRBV27	TRBJ1-2	NA
TGCGCCAGCAGCGATAGCGGGAGGGCCGGTGAGACCCAGTACTTC	CASSDSGRAGETQYF	NA	TRBV5-1	TRBJ2-5	TRBD2
TGTGCCAGCAGCCCCAGGGGACAAAACAATGAGCAGTTCTTC	CASSPRGQNNEQFF	NA	TRBV6-6	TRBJ2-1	NA
TGTGCCAGCAACGTCAACGGGGGGCGAGTCTCCTACGAGCAGTACTTC	CASNVNGGRVSYEQYF	few	TRBV7-2	TRBJ2-7	NA
TGCAGTGCTAGAGATCCAAGGCCGCGGAAAGCCCTAGAGGAAAAACTGTTTTTT	CSARDPRPRKALEEKLFF	few	TRBV20-1	TRBJ1-4	NA
TGTGCCAGCAGACCCCCGGTACGGGACAGGGGGCATTACGAGCAGTACTTC	CASRPPVRDRGHYEQYF	NA	TRBV11-2	TRBJ2-7	TRBD1
TGCGCCAGCAGGTCGGGACTAGCGGGATACAATGAGCAGTTCTTC	CASRSGLAGYNEQFF	NA	TRBV5-1	TRBJ2-1	TRBD2
TGCAGCGCCACTAGCGGGAGTTTAACAGATACGCAGTATTTT	CSATSGSLTDTQYF	few	TRBV29-1	TRBJ2-3	TRBD2